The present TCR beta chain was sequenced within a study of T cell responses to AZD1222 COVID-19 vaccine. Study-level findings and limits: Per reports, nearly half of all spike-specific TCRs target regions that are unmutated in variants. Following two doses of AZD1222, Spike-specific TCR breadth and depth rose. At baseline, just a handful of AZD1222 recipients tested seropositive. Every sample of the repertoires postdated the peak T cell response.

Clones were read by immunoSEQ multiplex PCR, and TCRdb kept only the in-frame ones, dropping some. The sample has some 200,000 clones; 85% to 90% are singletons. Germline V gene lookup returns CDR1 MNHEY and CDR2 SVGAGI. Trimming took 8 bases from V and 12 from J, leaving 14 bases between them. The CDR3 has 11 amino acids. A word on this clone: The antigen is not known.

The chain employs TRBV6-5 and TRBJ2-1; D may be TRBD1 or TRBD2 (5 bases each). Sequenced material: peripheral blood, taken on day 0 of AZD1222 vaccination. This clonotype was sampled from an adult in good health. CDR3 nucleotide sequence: TGTGCCAGCCAGAGCCGGGACCTGCAGTTCTTC. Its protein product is CASQSRDLQFF.